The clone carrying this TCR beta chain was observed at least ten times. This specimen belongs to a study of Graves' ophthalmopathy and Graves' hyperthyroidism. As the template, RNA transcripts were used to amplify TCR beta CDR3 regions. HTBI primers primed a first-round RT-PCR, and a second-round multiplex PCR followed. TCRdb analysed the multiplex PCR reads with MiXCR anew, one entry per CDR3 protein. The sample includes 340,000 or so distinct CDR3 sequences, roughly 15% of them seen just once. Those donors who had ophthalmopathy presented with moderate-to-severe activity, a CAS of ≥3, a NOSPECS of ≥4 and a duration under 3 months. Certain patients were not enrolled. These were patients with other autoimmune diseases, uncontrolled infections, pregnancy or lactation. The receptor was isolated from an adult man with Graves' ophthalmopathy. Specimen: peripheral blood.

The CDR3 reads CASSLEEYGYTF. The DNA for the CDR3 is TGCGCCAGCAGCTTGGAAGAGTATGGCTACACCTTC. The rearrangement uses TRBV5-1 and TRBJ1-2, with D unresolved. The germline V gene encodes CDR1 SGHRS and CDR2 YFSETQ. Trimming shortened V by 0 bases and J by 5 bases, and 5 bases separated the two germline ends. The CDR3 contains 12 residues.